The 7 T cell receptor beta chains below come from one sample, sequenced in a study of T cells in Graves' hyperthyroidism and ophthalmopathy. RNA transcripts yielded amplified TCR beta CDR3 regions. Initially, a first-round RT-PCR of the TCR CDR3 employed the HTBI primer set. TCRdb ran MiXCR on the multiplex PCR reads and lists one entry per CDR3 protein. In the table there are about 400,000 distinct CDR3 sequences, more than 12% of which are singletons. Sample: blood. Receptor source: a woman in her thirties with Graves' ophthalmopathy.

Only a few counts were recorded for this clonotype. Written as DNA, the CDR3 is TGCAGCGCGGCAATGAACACTGAAGCTTTCTTT. Amino acid sequence: CSAAMNTEAFF. This sequence joins TRBV29-1 and TRBJ1-1; D remains unclear. This CDR3 has 11 amino acids. From germline, CDR1 is SQVTM and CDR2 ANQGSEA. V dropped 7 bases and J dropped 0 bases, with 6 bases sitting between them.

This clonotype has ten or more counts. V gene TRBV11-2 combines with J gene TRBJ2-7, with no clear D. Germline V lookup: CDR1 SGHAT, CDR2 FQNNGV. The CDR3 spans 15 residues. V lost 1 base, J lost 0 bases, and 10 bases lay in between. The CDR3 loop is CASSLGGKSSYEQYF. CDR3 nucleotides: TGTGCCAGCAGCTTAGGGGGAAAGAGCTCCTACGAGCAGTACTTC. The full variable domain, its missing parts supplied by reference TRBV11-2 and TRBJ2-7, is EAGVAQSPRYKIIEKRQSVAFWCNPISGHATLYWYQQILGQGPKLLIQFQNNGVVDDSQLPKDRFSAERLKGVDSTLKIQPAKLEDSAVYLCASSLGGKSSYEQYFGPGTRLTVT.

This clonotype was seen repeatedly, ten times or more. The chain employs TRBV29-1 and TRBJ1-1, with D possibly TRBD1 on 6 matching bases. The CDR3 is 13 residues long. The germline V gene has CDR1 SQVTM and CDR2 ANQGSEA. V was trimmed by 8 bases and J by 3 bases, leaving 16 bases between them. The CDR3, as DNA: TGCAGCACCCCAAAGACAGGCCACACTGAAGCTTTCTTT. Translation: CSTPKTGHTEAFF.

A note on this clonotype: This may stem from a read error, because a much larger clone lies one nucleotide away. V and J are TRBV2 and TRBJ1-6; D perhaps matches TRBD1 (5 bases). Trimming took 6 bases from V and 8 from J, leaving 17 bases between them. The CDR3 runs to 15 residues. Germline-derived CDR1 and CDR2 are SNHLY and FYNNEI. The CDR3 region is CASRRLGTAYSPLHF. The CDR3 nucleotides read TGTGCCAGCAGACGACTGGGGACGGCTTATTCACCCCTCCACTTT.

The table lists this clonotype with many counts. The chain couples TRBV11-3 to TRBJ2-1; D unresolved. Germline V gene data show CDR1 as SGHNT and CDR2 as YENEEA. Deletions cut 4 bases from V and 0 bases from J, with 13 bases between. CDR3 length: 16 amino acids. The CDR3 DNA sequence: TGTGCCAGCAGCTCCTGGACGGAGAGCTCCTACAATGAGCAGTTCTTC. This translates into CASSSWTESSYNEQFF.

This clonotype was observed many times. This chain connects TRBV15 to TRBJ1-1; D remains unclear. The V end lost 0 bases, the J end lost 14 bases, and 16 bases lay between the germline ends. CDR3 length: 13 residues. CDR1 and CDR2 (germline): LNHNV, YYDKDF (reference sequence). CDR3 nucleotides: TGTGCCACCAGCAGAGATCTCGGAGGGATTACGTTCTTT. Encoded protein: CATSRDLGGITFF.

This clonotype was seen just once. The chain carries TRBV20-1 and TRBJ2-1; D might be TRBD2 (6 bases). The germline V and J ends were trimmed by 4 bases and 8 bases, with 18 bases remaining between them. The germline V gene encodes CDR1 DFQATT and CDR2 SNEGSKA (reference sequence). The CDR3 runs to 14 residues. Written as DNA, the CDR3 is TGCAGTGCTAAATGGAGGGGACTGGTTGATGAGCAGTTCTTC. Protein: CSAKWRGLVDEQFF.